The clone carrying this TCR beta chain has more than one count but fewer than ten. The participants were between about 18 and 90 years old and came from under 25 US areas. Cohort allocation depended upon clinical history that participants reported. These data originate in a study of blood T cell repertoires in COVID-19. Study in general: Symptom resolution, clearance, or two negative PCRs marked donors in Cohort 3 as recovered.

CDR3 size: 14 residues. The germline gives CDR1 MNHEY, CDR2 SMNVEV (reference sequence). The V gene lost 4 bases and the J gene lost 4 bases, with 13 bases spanning the gap. In the study's own analysis: The authors estimated nucleated cell counts from reference gene primer amplification. Only in-frame clones appear in the TCRdb table, and some are missing; sequencing was by immunoSEQ multiplex PCR. V and J calls and clone size are given by that table; D and trimming were obtained from the DNA. This sample has roughly 150,000 clones, with roughly 78% found just once. The V and J genes are TRBV27 and TRBJ2-5, with D possibly matching TRBD1 (7 bases). The source is a woman aged 70 to 79 in a cohort exposed to, infected with or recovered from COVID-19 (not recorded which). Source material: PBMCs or T cells enriched from blood (not recorded which). CDR3 DNA: TGTGCCAGCAGTTCAGGGGGGAGTGGAGAGACCCAGTACTTC. Its protein is CASSSGGSGETQYF.